This T cell receptor (beta chain) was sequenced for a study of tumor-infiltrating lymphocytes in primary liver carcinoma. Study-wide points: When set against blood, tumors had a significantly higher top-250-clone fraction (p = 0.039).

Worth noting for this clonotype: Its specificity is unknown.

Using a constant-region primer together with ProtoScript II reverse transcriptase, TCR beta cDNA was made from about 500 ng of total RNA. It was through three nested multiplex PCR rounds of slightly modified ARM-PCR that TCR beta libraries arose. A C-beta reverse primer was combined with TRBV1-TRBV30 forward primers in the first two PCR rounds, and each round had approximately 9 cycles. TCRdb fed the multiplex PCR reads into MiXCR, producing one record per CDR3 protein. The top ten clones hold over 25% of a sample with tens of thousands of distinct CDR3 sequences, about two thirds of them seen once. DNA and RNA were both co-extracted from approximately 20-30 mg of bulk tissue that had not been sorted. The patients had histopathologically diagnosed primary liver carcinoma, and their disease was treated by surgical resection. The study enrolled treatment-naive patients with chronic HBV infection. Five separate regions per tumor were sampled.

This CDR3 comprises 14 residues. Trimming left V 6 bases short and J 8 bases short, with 18 bases between. Germline loops: CDR1 MNHNS, CDR2 SASEGT. The receptor was derived from a man in his forties or fifties with primary liver carcinoma and hepatitis B virus infection. The gene calls are TRBV6-1 and TRBJ2-3; possibly TRBD1 for D (6 bases). Sequences were obtained from liver tumor tissue from sampling region 5. The subset: tumor region T5, tumor centre. In nucleotides, the CDR3 is TGTGCCAGCAGCCCCCGACAGGTTTCAGGTACGCAGTATTTT. Its protein is CASSPRQVSGTQYF.